One T cell receptor beta chain is described in this entry. As yet, its antigen is unknown. The data derive from a study of Ad26.COV2.S vaccination and SARS-CoV-2 variants. Per germline, CDR1 MGHRA and CDR2 YSYEKL. The CDR3 covers 14 residues. The V end was cut by 3 bases, the J end by 2 bases, with 10 bases between. Sequenced by immunoSEQ multiplex PCR; TCRdb stores in-frame clones only, minus some. In the table there are around 300,000 clones, around nine tenths of which are singletons. As to treatment: over 15 received Ad26.COV2.S at low or high dose, single or two shots; roughly 5 received placebo; per-sample allocation not given. It was on day 63 after the first vaccine or placebo injection that samples were taken. Notes on the study in general: Placebo and vaccine recipients had non-spike TCR breadth that was similar.

Specimen: peripheral blood, collected in a trial of Ad26.COV2.S vaccine versus placebo. The chain combines TRBV4-1 with TRBJ1-2; D remains unclear. The TCR originated in a person between 18 and 65 years old who received the Ad26.COV2.S COVID-19 vaccine or a placebo. The CDR3 bases are TGCGCCAGCAGCCACGGATTTTACAACTATGGCTACACCTTC. Residues: CASSHGFYNYGYTF.